This is a list of T cell receptor beta chains from one sample in a study of T cells after yellow fever vaccination. TCRdb recomputed calls from the 5' RACE reads with MiXCR, one row per CDR3 protein. The sample has roughly 330,000 distinct CDR3 sequences; roughly 6.8% are singletons. The source was PBMCs, collected 35 to 50 days after the first yellow fever vaccination. The source is a man between 18 and 29 years old who received the YFV17D yellow fever vaccine. The CDR3 runs from the conserved cysteine through the conserved F or W. The D gene is left open where the match is weak. Clone size is shown for a subset of rows, as once, few, many or a class of expanded clone.

abundance | j_gene | d_gene | v_gene | CDR3nt | CDR3aa
many | TRBJ2-2 | TRBD2 | TRBV6-1 | TGTGCCAGCAGGTCCACAGCGGGGGGGAACACCGGGGAGCTGTTTTTT | CASRSTAGGNTGELFF
few | TRBJ1-1 | TRBD1 | TRBV6-5 | TGTGCCAGCAGACTAGACAGGGCCGTGAACACTGAAGCTTTCTTT | CASRLDRAVNTEAFF
few | TRBJ1-5 | . | TRBV10-3 | TGTGCCATCGCGGATAGCAATCAGCCCCAGCATTTT | CAIADSNQPQHF
few | TRBJ2-3 | TRBD2 | TRBV20-1 | TGCAGTGCTAGACGGGCTAGCGGGGGTAGGGATACGCAGTATTTT | CSARRASGGRDTQYF
. | TRBJ2-2 | TRBD2 | TRBV7-9 | TGTGCCATGACGGCGGGGGCCGGGGAGCTGTTTTTT | CAMTAGAGELFF
few | TRBJ1-2 | . | TRBV7-2 | TGTGCCAGCAGCTTAGTCTGGGGGAAAAAGGAGGGCGGCTACACCTTC | CASSLVWGKKEGGYTF
few | TRBJ2-3 | TRBD1 | TRBV6-5 | TGTGCCAGCAGTTACGGGACAGGGGTGACAGATACGCAGTATTTT | CASSYGTGVTDTQYF
many | TRBJ2-3 | TRBD2 | TRBV4-1 | TGCGCCAGCAGCCAAGATCCAGCGGGGGCCTCTAGCACAGATACGCAGTATTTT | CASSQDPAGASSTDTQYF
. | TRBJ2-5 | . | TRBV6-5 | TGTGCCAGCAGTTCCGGGGTAACAGTCCGAGAGACCCAGTACTTC | CASSSGVTVRETQYF
. | TRBJ1-1 | . | TRBV7-2 | TGTGCCAGCAGCCGACCCTGGACTAGGAACACTGAAGCTTTCTTT | CASSRPWTRNTEAFF
many | TRBJ2-1 | . | TRBV5-1 | TGCGCCAGCAGCTTGGCCGAAAACAATGAGCAGTTCTTC | CASSLAENNEQFF
. | TRBJ2-5 | . | TRBV29-1 | TGCAGCGTTGATATCAGTGGGGGAGAGACCCAGTACTTC | CSVDISGGETQYF
few | TRBJ1-1 | . | TRBV4-1 | TGCGCCAGCAGCCAAGATTGGATTTCTTCTGAGGAAGCTTTCTTT | CASSQDWISSEEAFF
few | TRBJ2-5 | . | TRBV5-1 | TGCGCCAGCAGCTTTGTTTCCACCGAAGAGACCCAGTACTTC | CASSFVSTEETQYF
. | TRBJ2-4 | . | TRBV7-9 | TGTGCCAGCAGCTTGGAGGCTTGGGACATTCAGTACTTC | CASSLEAWDIQYF
few | TRBJ2-3 | . | TRBV4-1 | TGCGCCAGCAGCCAAGTTGGGGGGAACACAGATACGCAGTATTTT | CASSQVGGNTDTQYF
. | TRBJ1-1 | . | TRBV7-9 | TGTGCCAGCACCGCAGTCCCGGGGGAAGCTTTCTTT | CASTAVPGEAFF
few | TRBJ2-3 | TRBD1 | TRBV7-3 | TGTGCCAGCAGCTTAAGACTGGGACAGGGGACGCAGTATTTT | CASSLRLGQGTQYF
many | TRBJ2-7 | TRBD1 | TRBV11-2 | TGTGCCAGCAGCCCGACAGGGGGCCATCAATACGAGCAGTACTTC | CASSPTGGHQYEQYF
few | TRBJ2-3 | TRBD1 | TRBV12-3/TRBV12-4 | TGTGCCAGCAGTTTCTACAGGGGGCCTACAGATACGCAGTATTTT | CASSFYRGPTDTQYF
few | TRBJ2-3 | . | TRBV12-3/TRBV12-4 | TGTGCCAGCAGTTTAGTGGCAGGGGAAGTAGATACGCAGTATTTT | CASSLVAGEVDTQYF
. | TRBJ2-1 | . | TRBV2 | TGTGCCAGCAGTGAATATGAGGGTGACTCCTACAATGAGCAGTTCTTC | CASSEYEGDSYNEQFF
many | TRBJ2-7 | . | TRBV5-5 | TGTGCCAGCAGCTTGGAATCTTGGGAACCCTACGAGCAGTACTTC | CASSLESWEPYEQYF
many | TRBJ1-6 | TRBD1 | TRBV6-4 | TGTGCCAGCGGATCGGGACAGCGAAATTCACCCCTCCACTTT | CASGSGQRNSPLHF
few | TRBJ2-1 | TRBD2 | TRBV7-6 | TGTGCCAGCAGTCGAGGACTAGCGGGGGATTCCTACAATGAGCAGTTCTTC | CASSRGLAGDSYNEQFF
. | TRBJ2-7 | . | TRBV13 | TGTGCCAGCAGCTTAGCGGCAGGGGGGGCCTACGAGCAGTACTTC | CASSLAAGGAYEQYF
many | TRBJ2-1 | . | TRBV12-3/TRBV12-4 | TGTGCCAGCAGTTTACGCTCCTACAATGAGCAGTTCTTC | CASSLRSYNEQFF
few | TRBJ1-4 | . | TRBV6-2/TRBV6-3 | TGTGCCAGCAGTTACTCGACCCTAGGTCTCCACCGCCGAGTAGGTGAAAAACTGTTTTTT | CASSYSTLGLHRRVGEKLFF
. | TRBJ1-5 | . | TRBV6-5 | TGTGCCAGCAGTTTAGTGAAGGGGACATCGAATCAGCCCCAGCATTTT | CASSLVKGTSNQPQHF
few | TRBJ2-5 | . | TRBV20-1 | TGCAGTGCTCCAGTCGACCAAGAGACCCAGTACTTC | CSAPVDQETQYF
few | TRBJ2-2 | TRBD2 | TRBV20-1 | TGCAGTGCTAGTGACAGCGGGACGGCGAACACCGGGGAGCTGTTTTTT | CSASDSGTANTGELFF
few | TRBJ2-4 | . | TRBV29-1 | TGCAGCGTTGAAGAGGCTAGCGATCACATTCAGTACTTC | CSVEEASDHIQYF
few | TRBJ2-7 | TRBD1 | TRBV29-1 | TGCAGCGTTGAAGATTCCGGGCCCTCGACAGGGGCCCTCTCCTACGAGCAGTACTTC | CSVEDSGPSTGALSYEQYF
. | TRBJ2-7 | . | TRBV3-1 | TGTGCCAGCAGCCAAGATCCGGGCCGCCAGTGGTACTTC | CASSQDPGRQWYF
few | TRBJ1-2 | TRBD1 | TRBV5-1 | TGCGCCAGCAGCAAGGGACAGGGGGCGGTCGATGGCTACACCTTC | CASSKGQGAVDGYTF
few | TRBJ1-1 | . | TRBV6-6 | TGTGCCAGCAGTTACGGAGTGGAAGCTTTCTTT | CASSYGVEAFF
. | TRBJ2-7 | . | TRBV7-2 | TGTGCCAGCAGCGCGGGTGAATTCTACGAGCAGTACTTC | CASSAGEFYEQYF
many | TRBJ2-1 | . | TRBV5-1 | TGCGCCAGCAGCCTGACCTCAGGACAAATTTTGAATGAGCAGTTCTTC | CASSLTSGQILNEQFF
many | TRBJ2-5 | . | TRBV5-5 | TGTGCCAGCAGCTTGGCTAGCGACCAAGAGACCCAGTACTTC | CASSLASDQETQYF
many | TRBJ2-2 | TRBD1 | TRBV5-5 | TGTGCCAGCATACCGGGACAGCGGAACACCGGGGAGCTGTTTTTT | CASIPGQRNTGELFF
few | TRBJ1-1 | TRBD1 | TRBV12-3/TRBV12-4 | TGTGCCAGCAGACTACAGGGGGAGGGCACTGAAGCTTTCTTT | CASRLQGEGTEAFF
. | TRBJ1-6 | . | TRBV6-5 | TGTGCCAGCAGTTCTAGGGAGGGTAATTCACCCCTCCACTTT | CASSSREGNSPLHF
many | TRBJ2-3 | . | TRBV12-3/TRBV12-4 | TGTGCCAGCAGTTTAGAAGGGCAACTGGGTACGCAGTATTTT | CASSLEGQLGTQYF
few | TRBJ2-7 | . | TRBV9 | TGTGCCAGCAGCGTAGGGTTCGGGGGCTACGAGCAGTACTTC | CASSVGFGGYEQYF
few | TRBJ1-2 | . | TRBV7-9 | TGTGCCAGCAGCCTGGGGACAATCTTCTATGGCTACACCTTC | CASSLGTIFYGYTF
. | TRBJ2-4 | . | TRBV9 | TGTGCCAGCAGCGTAGAGGGGTTAGCCAAAAACATTCAGTACTTC | CASSVEGLAKNIQYF
many | TRBJ2-5 | . | TRBV12-3/TRBV12-4 | TGTGCCAGCAAGACGACTGGGGAAGAGACCCAGTACTTC | CASKTTGEETQYF
. | TRBJ1-5 | TRBD1 | TRBV28 | TGTGCCAGCAGACATACCATCAGGAGACAGGGTTATCAGCCCCAGCATTTT | CASRHTIRRQGYQPQHF
. | TRBJ1-4 | . | TRBV12-3/TRBV12-4 | TGTGCCAGCAGTTGGAGAAGCTCGGGACACATTTTT | CASSWRSSGHIF
. | TRBJ2-2 | . | TRBV15 | TGTGCCACCAGCTCTCAGACATGGGCCACCGGGGAGCTGTTTTTT | CATSSQTWATGELFF
. | TRBJ1-5 | . | TRBV15 | TGTGCCACCAGCAGAGATCGGTGGGCTAGCAATCAGCCCCAGCATTTT | CATSRDRWASNQPQHF
. | TRBJ1-6 | . | TRBV20-1 | TGCAGTTCTAGGCTCCGGACTTTAAAATATAATTCACCCCTCCACTTT | CSSRLRTLKYNSPLHF